This T cell receptor (beta chain) was sequenced for a study of T cell responses to AZD1222 COVID-19 vaccine. Study-level background: Analyses pooled second doses at about 4 or about 12 weeks.

V shed 2 bases and J shed 4 bases, with 22 bases lying between them. Germline V gives CDR1 SGHRS, CDR2 YFSETQ. The CDR3 is 17 amino acids. Regarding this clone: Its antigen is still unknown.

Method: immunoSEQ multiplex PCR; TCRdb's copy keeps in-frame clones and lacks some. The sample has around 120,000 clones, over 75% seen once. Study results and caveats: The study found vaccine-associated CD4 TCRs spanning spike, dominant at 160-218 and 743-854. Two doses of AZD1222 preceded a rise in Spike-specific TCR breadth and depth. The peak T cell response came first, and repertoires were sampled only after it.

The clonotype comes from an adult in good health. The chain has TRBV5-1 and TRBJ2-7; perhaps TRBD1 as D (6 bases). Sequenced material: peripheral blood, taken on day 0 of AZD1222 vaccination. CDR3 nucleotide sequence: TGCGCCAGCAGCTTCATTATGACGCAGGGGCGACTATACGAGCAGTACTTC. Protein: CASSFIMTQGRLYEQYF.